The rows below give T cell receptor beta chains drawn from one sample of a study of control samples from healthy donors and cancer patients. Sequencing was performed with immunoSEQ multiplex PCR; in TCRdb, only in-frame clones are kept and a portion is missing. The sample holds approximately 210,000 clones, approximately 90% seen once. Sequenced sample: blood. All receptors derive from a man aged 30-40 years in good health. Both conserved end residues are part of each CDR3. The D gene is left open where the match is weak. Only some rows state a clone size, as once, few, many or a class for expanded clones.

d_gene	v_gene	abundance	j_gene	CDR3aa	CDR3nt
.	TRBV24-1	.	TRBJ2-2	CATSDAGAQNTGELFF	TGTGCCACCAGTGATGCGGGGGCCCAGAACACCGGGGAGCTGTTTTTT
.	TRBV5-6	.	TRBJ1-4	CASSLSGPRSEKLFF	TGTGCCAGCAGCCTCTCTGGGCCGAGGAGTGAAAAACTGTTTTTT
.	TRBV7-8	.	TRBJ1-5	CASSPTQDMYSNQPQHF	TGTGCCAGCAGCCCCACTCAGGACATGTATAGCAATCAGCCCCAGCATTTT
.	TRBV2	.	TRBJ1-2	CASSPQNYGYTF	TGTGCCAGCAGTCCACAAAACTATGGCTACACCTTC
TRBD2	TRBV5-4	.	TRBJ2-2	CASSPGGSSTGELFF	TGTGCCAGCAGCCCGGGGGGGTCGAGCACCGGGGAGCTGTTTTTT
.	TRBV7-9	.	TRBJ1-4	CASSRPATNEKLFF	TGTGCCAGCAGTAGACCAGCAACTAATGAAAAACTGTTTTTT
TRBD1	TRBV6-5	.	TRBJ1-3	CASSPRTGDRNTIYF	TGTGCCAGCAGTCCCAGGACAGGGGATAGAAACACCATATATTTT
TRBD1	TRBV20-1	.	TRBJ1-2	CSAQGGYGYTF	TGCAGTGCTCAGGGGGGCTATGGCTACACCTTC
.	TRBV15	once	TRBJ2-2	CAYNNTGELFF	TGTGCCTACAATAACACCGGGGAGCTGTTTTTT
TRBD1	TRBV5-6	.	TRBJ2-7	CASSYGTGLYF	TGTGCCAGCAGCTACGGGACAGGGCTGTACTTC
.	TRBV5-1	.	TRBJ1-3	CASRPGGGASGNTIYF	TGCGCCAGCAGACCCGGGGGAGGCGCCTCTGGAAACACCATATATTTT
TRBD1	TRBV24-1	.	TRBJ2-3	CATSEAPPDRVPPDTQYF	TGTGCCACCAGTGAAGCCCCTCCCGACAGGGTACCCCCAGATACGCAGTATTTT
TRBD1	TRBV15	.	TRBJ1-6	CATKGQGNSPLHF	TGTGCCACCAAAGGACAGGGGAATTCACCCCTCCACTTT
.	TRBV27	.	TRBJ1-5	CASSLSWPQHF	TGTGCCAGCAGTTTATCCTGGCCCCAGCATTTT
.	TRBV28	.	TRBJ1-4	CASSFTGHEKLFF	TGTGCCAGCAGTTTCACAGGACATGAAAAACTGTTTTTT
.	TRBV7-9	.	TRBJ1-4	CASAGNNEKLFF	TGTGCCAGCGCCGGGAATAATGAAAAACTGTTTTTT
.	TRBV6-1	.	TRBJ1-5	CASSDSSGQPQHF	TGTGCCAGCAGTGATTCTTCGGGTCAGCCCCAGCATTTT
.	TRBV14	.	TRBJ2-6	CASSWGSGANVLTF	TGTGCCAGCAGTTGGGGATCTGGGGCCAACGTCCTGACTTTC
TRBD1	TRBV7-7	few	TRBJ2-2	CASSLRDSNTGELFF	TGTGCCAGCAGCCTACGGGACAGTAACACCGGGGAGCTGTTTTTT
.	TRBV7-3	few	TRBJ1-1	CASSSGSYASEAFF	TGTGCCAGCAGCTCGGGGTCGTACGCGAGTGAAGCTTTCTTT
.	TRBV2	.	TRBJ1-5	CASKVYSNQPQHF	TGTGCCAGCAAAGTATACAGCAATCAGCCCCAGCATTTT
TRBD2	TRBV15	.	TRBJ2-3	CATSTGSGGAGTDTQYF	TGTGCCACCAGCACAGGTAGCGGGGGGGCGGGCACAGATACGCAGTATTTT
.	TRBV30	.	TRBJ2-7	CAWSVGRPYEQYF	TGTGCCTGGAGTGTAGGCAGACCCTACGAGCAGTACTTC
.	TRBV2	.	TRBJ2-1	CASRAEGRGRNEQFF	TGTGCCAGCAGAGCAGAGGGCCGGGGGCGGAATGAGCAGTTCTTC
TRBD2	TRBV5-1	.	TRBJ2-3	CASSSGTQDTQYF	TGCGCCAGCAGCAGCGGGACCCAAGATACGCAGTATTTT
.	TRBV9	.	TRBJ2-1	CASSVEGRFNEQFF	TGTGCCAGCAGCGTAGAAGGACGATTCAATGAGCAGTTCTTC
.	TRBV6-5	.	TRBJ1-1	CASTPALGTEAFF	TGTGCCAGCACCCCGGCCCTGGGCACTGAAGCTTTCTTT
.	TRBV27	.	TRBJ1-1	CASSLRHPTGTEAFF	TGTGCCAGCAGTCTTCGCCATCCCACGGGCACTGAAGCTTTCTTT
.	TRBV18	.	TRBJ2-7	CASSPPPGYEQYF	TGTGCCAGCTCACCACCGCCAGGGTACGAGCAGTACTTC
.	TRBV2	.	TRBJ1-4	CASSEGTYNEKLFF	TGTGCCAGCAGTGAGGGGACATATAATGAAAAACTGTTTTTT
TRBD1	TRBV2	few	TRBJ1-5	CASSDEGAGNQPQHF	TGTGCCAGCAGTGATGAGGGGGCTGGCAATCAGCCCCAGCATTTT
.	TRBV5-5	.	TRBJ2-1	CASSFGSTYNEQFF	TGTGCCAGCAGCTTTGGGAGTACCTACAATGAGCAGTTCTTC
.	TRBV3-1/TRBV3-2	.	TRBJ2-2	CASSLLGGGPRELFF	TGTGCCAGCAGCCTATTGGGAGGGGGCCCAAGGGAGCTGTTTTTT